The table lists the clone carrying this TCR beta chain with a few counts. Antigen specificity is unknown. The CDR3 has 14 residues. Germline lookup yields CDR1 MNHEY and CDR2 SMNVEV (reference sequence). Between the trimmed V and J ends, which lost 5 bases and 4 bases, there was a span of 13 bases. The sample belongs to a study of post-analysis software for immune sequencing data. Study information: There were relapsing-remitting, secondary progressive and progressive-relapsing multiple sclerosis among the disease courses included. Findings and limits, study-wide: TRBV5-6, TRBV5-1 and TRBV20-1 were among 4 or 5 TRBV segments more frequent in patients than controls. Normalized Chao1 diversity was significantly lower in multiple sclerosis patients than in controls.

Each TCR beta cDNA library carried unique molecular identifiers. Yield was roughly 0.5 million cDNA molecules from around 1 to 9.1 million T cells. TCRdb re-analysed the PCR reads in MiXCR, keeping a single row per CDR3 protein. The table lists about 800,000 distinct CDR3 sequences, less than 35% of them singletons, with more than 0.55% in the top ten. The origin of this receptor is a girl aged 10 to 17 with multiple sclerosis. The chain has TRBV27 and TRBJ2-3; possibly TRBD1 for D (5 bases). Sequenced material: blood. CDR3 sequence (DNA): TGTGCCAGCAGTCCAACCGAAGGGGCAGATACGCAGTATTTT. Protein sequence: CASSPTEGADTQYF.